These T cell receptor beta chains were read from a single sample in a study of cytomegalovirus exposure and HLA in healthy donors. Libraries were prepared by immunoSEQ multiplex PCR; TCRdb keeps only in-frame clonotypes and omits some of them. The repertoire has more than 65,000 clones, roughly 68% of them found once; the top ten carry roughly 10%. Sequencing used PBMCs. These receptors were obtained from a woman aged 55 to 70 in good health and CMV-seropositive. The CDR3 runs from the conserved cysteine through the conserved F or W. D genes are given only for firm matches. Some rows mark clone size as missing; the rest say once, few, many or name a class of expanded clone.

TRBV11-2,TRBJ2-1,-,-,TGTGCCAGCGATATAGCTCCAGAGGACAATGAGCAGTTCTTC,CASDIAPEDNEQFF
TRBV5-4,TRBJ2-7,TRBD1,-,TGTGCCAGCAGCCACCCCTCGACAGGGGAGAACGAGCAGTACTTC,CASSHPSTGENEQYF
TRBV4-1,TRBJ1-2,-,-,TGCGCCAGCAGCCAAGGTGGCGGCTATGGCTACACCTTC,CASSQGGGYGYTF
TRBV18,TRBJ1-1,TRBD1,-,TGTGCCAGCTCACCTCAGACAGGGATGAACACTGAAGCTTTCTTT,CASSPQTGMNTEAFF
TRBV10-3,TRBJ1-2,TRBD1,-,TGTGCCATCAGACCGACAGGGGATGGTGGCTACACCTTC,CAIRPTGDGGYTF
TRBV5-5,TRBJ1-1,TRBD1,-,TGTGCCAGCAGCTTGGGTCAAACAGGGGGCACTGAAGCTTTCTTT,CASSLGQTGGTEAFF
TRBV7-8,TRBJ2-7,-,-,TGTGCCAGCAGCACCAGGTGGGGGCGAAACTCCTACGAGCAGTACTTC,CASSTRWGRNSYEQYF
TRBV18,TRBJ2-7,TRBD1,-,TGTGCCAGCTCACTGGACAGGGAGAGCGAGCAGTACTTC,CASSLDRESEQYF
TRBV5-1,TRBJ1-1,-,-,TGCGCCAGCACCAGAGGGGAGGGCGGGGTAAACACTGAAGCTTTCTTT,CASTRGEGGVNTEAFF
TRBV7-8,TRBJ2-3,-,-,TGTGCCAGCAGCCCAAGGAGGGCACCAGATACGCAGTATTTT,CASSPRRAPDTQYF
TRBV5-8,TRBJ2-2,TRBD1,-,TGTGCCAGCAGCTCCGGGACAGGGTGGACCGGGGAGCTGTTTTTT,CASSSGTGWTGELFF
TRBV2,TRBJ2-5,-,-,TGTGCCAGCGGACCCGGGAGTCGAGAGACCCAGTACTTC,CASGPGSRETQYF
TRBV6-1,TRBJ2-2,-,-,TGTGCCAGCAGTGACCACAGGACCGGGGAGCTGTTTTTT,CASSDHRTGELFF
TRBV30,TRBJ2-7,TRBD1,-,TGTGCCTGGAGTGTTAGGGACAGGGCCCCCTACGAGCAGTACTTC,CAWSVRDRAPYEQYF
TRBV6-6,TRBJ2-1,TRBD1,-,TGTGCCAGCAGTCCCTTCAGGGGGCTAACCTACAATGAGCAGTTCTTC,CASSPFRGLTYNEQFF
TRBV6-1,TRBJ1-5,TRBD1,few,TGTGCCAGCAGAAACTACAGGGGAAGAGATCAGCCCCAGCATTTT,CASRNYRGRDQPQHF
TRBV18,TRBJ2-7,-,-,TGTGCCAGCTCACCAGCCCAGGATAGCTCCTACGAGCAGTACTTC,CASSPAQDSSYEQYF
TRBV5-1,TRBJ1-6,-,few,TGCGCCAGCAGCCCGGAACCCCAGGGGCCAAATTCACCCCTCCACTTT,CASSPEPQGPNSPLHF
TRBV4-1,TRBJ1-5,-,-,TGCGCCAGCAGCCAAGTGTATAGCAATCAGCCCCAGCATTTT,CASSQVYSNQPQHF
TRBV10-3,TRBJ2-7,TRBD1,-,TGTGCCATCAGTGGGGTTCGGACAGGTTCCTACGAGCAGTACTTC,CAISGVRTGSYEQYF
TRBV6-1,TRBJ1-1,TRBD1,-,TGTGCCAGCAGACGACAGGGGTACACTGAAGCTTTCTTT,CASRRQGYTEAFF
TRBV19,TRBJ1-1,-,-,TGTGCCAGTAGTACCGAGGGGGGGCGAGGGACTGAAGCTTTCTTT,CASSTEGGRGTEAFF
TRBV4-1,TRBJ2-1,-,-,TGCGCCAGCAGCCAAGCGTCCGGGGTGGGCGCCGGCTTCTTC,CASSQASGVGAGFF
TRBV6-5,TRBJ1-1,-,-,TGTGCCAGCAGTTACCCGACGGGTGAAGCTTTCTTT,CASSYPTGEAFF
TRBV7-2,TRBJ2-1,-,few,TGTGCCAGCAGTCTGTGGCGGAATGAGCAGTTCTTC,CASSLWRNEQFF
TRBV14,TRBJ2-1,TRBD1,few,TGTGCCAGCAGCTTCGGGGACAGGGCCTACAATGAGCAGTTCTTC,CASSFGDRAYNEQFF
TRBV6-5,TRBJ1-2,TRBD1,-,TGTGCCAGCAGTTATTCCGGGACAGAAGGCTATGGCTACACCTTC,CASSYSGTEGYGYTF
TRBV5-4,TRBJ2-5,-,-,TGTGCCAGCAGCTTAGGAGGGATGGAGACCCAGTACTTC,CASSLGGMETQYF
TRBV10-3,TRBJ2-2,TRBD1,-,TGTGCCATCAGTGAGCCGGGACAGGCCGCGAACACCGGGGAGCTGTTTTTT,CAISEPGQAANTGELFF
TRBV7-2,TRBJ1-1,TRBD1,few,TGTGCCAGCAGCCAGGGGGGTAGCACTGAAGCTTTCTTT,CASSQGGSTEAFF
TRBV5-1,TRBJ2-1,TRBD2,once,TGCGCCAGCAGCTTAGCTAGCGGGGGGGCTGACAATGAGCAGTTCTTC,CASSLASGGADNEQFF
TRBV7-9,TRBJ1-1,-,-,TGTGCCAGCAGCACAAATTTAGGGAGAGGGAACACTGAAGCTTTCTTT,CASSTNLGRGNTEAFF
TRBV19,TRBJ1-2,-,-,TGTGCCAGTAGTAGCCAACCCGGGGGGCTCGGAGTCTATGGCTACACCTTC,CASSSQPGGLGVYGYTF
TRBV19,TRBJ2-1,TRBD2,few,TGTGCCAGTACCGTAGCGGGTAACTCCTACAATGAGCAGTTCTTC,CASTVAGNSYNEQFF
TRBV27,TRBJ2-7,-,-,TGTGCCAGCAGTTTATGGGGCGGGGGCGGGTACGAGCAGTACTTC,CASSLWGGGGYEQYF
TRBV30,TRBJ1-5,TRBD1,-,TGTGCCTGGAGCAAGACAGGGGGATTAAATCAGCCCCAGCATTTT,CAWSKTGGLNQPQHF
TRBV30,TRBJ1-2,-,-,TGTGCCTGGAGTGGTAGTAGTGGCTACACCTTC,CAWSGSSGYTF
TRBV7-9,TRBJ1-3,-,-,TGTGCCAGCACCCCTGGCCCTGGAAACACCATATATTTT,CASTPGPGNTIYF
TRBV5-6,TRBJ2-7,TRBD1,-,TGTGCCAGCAGCTGGGGACAGGGGGGCTACGAGCAGTACTTC,CASSWGQGGYEQYF
TRBV27,TRBJ1-5,TRBD1,-,TGTGCCAGCAGCCCGGACAGGGGATTTCAAGGTCAGCCCCAGCATTTT,CASSPDRGFQGQPQHF
TRBV19,TRBJ2-3,TRBD2,-,TGTGCCAGTAGTGCCGCTAGCGGGAGCACAGATACGCAGTATTTT,CASSAASGSTDTQYF
TRBV7-9,TRBJ1-4,TRBD1,few,TGTGCCAGCAGCTCCTGGACAGGGGGTGAAAAACTGTTTTTT,CASSSWTGGEKLFF
TRBV4-1,TRBJ1-5,-,-,TGCGCCAGCAGCTCAGGGCTGGAGAGTCAGCCCCAGCATTTT,CASSSGLESQPQHF
TRBV4-1,TRBJ1-1,TRBD1,-,TGCGCCAGCAGCCCGTCGTTACAGGGGGGCACTGAAGCTTTCTTT,CASSPSLQGGTEAFF
TRBV7-3,TRBJ2-3,-,-,TGTGCCAGCAGCTTAACTTACCAGCAGGCGCAGTATTTT,CASSLTYQQAQYF
TRBV11-3,TRBJ2-7,-,-,TGTGCCAGCAGCTTAGCCAGGGGCGGCGAGCAGTACTTC,CASSLARGGEQYF
TRBV11-2,TRBJ2-7,TRBD2,-,TGTGCCAGCAGCTTCTATAGCGGGCGACCCTACGAGCAGTACTTC,CASSFYSGRPYEQYF
TRBV6-1,TRBJ2-1,-,once,TGTGCCAGCAGTGAATTGGGGGGCAATGAGCAGTTCTTC,CASSELGGNEQFF
TRBV5-4,TRBJ1-4,-,-,TGTGCCAGCAGCTGGGGGGGGGAGAACAAACTGTTTTTT,CASSWGGENKLFF